This record covers a single T cell receptor (beta chain). The target antigen is unknown. One junction end does not reproduce the germline sequence, and a read error may be involved. This specimen belongs to a study of T cell responses to AZD1222 COVID-19 vaccine. Regarding the study as a whole: Of the AZD1222 recipients, only 6 or 7 were seropositive at baseline.

The data were produced by immunoSEQ multiplex PCR, yet TCRdb's version contains in-frame clones alone and is incomplete. The table records over 110,000 clones, 90% of them present only once. Germline V gene lookup returns CDR1 SQVTM and CDR2 ANQGSEA. CDR3 length: 14 residues. V and J are TRBV29-1 and TRBJ2-1; 13 bases line up with TRBD2. The input for sequencing was peripheral blood, taken 28 days after the second AZD1222 dose. The receptor comes from an adult who received the AZD1222 COVID-19 vaccine. In nucleotides, the CDR3 is TGCAGCGTAGAAGGACTAGCGGGAGTCAATGAGCAGTTCTTC. This sequence encodes CSVEGLAGVNEQFF.